This T cell receptor beta chain is drawn from a study of cytomegalovirus exposure and HLA in healthy donors. Study results and caveats: 87-base-pair reads could not separate some V segments, including TRBV6-2 and TRBV6-3. The study designated over 150 TCR beta chains cytomegalovirus-associated. TCR beta chain V- and J-gene trimming was linked, in a later analysis, to a missense variant in DCLRE1C.

A word on this clone: Its antigen is still unknown.

The V gene's germline CDR1 is SGHNT and CDR2 YYREEE (reference sequence). The CDR3 is 14 residues long. V was pared by 4 bases and J by 8 bases, with 11 bases of the junction left unmatched. Nominal health characterized the donors when sampled, though unrecorded immune exposures were likely. PCR was performed using 60 Vbeta and 13 Jbeta primers. Repertoires were generated with immunoSEQ multiplex PCR, while TCRdb's copy carries only in-frame clones and drops some. The sample consists of under 200,000 clones, about 80% of them appearing once. The sample comprised PBMCs. The clonotype originates from a man aged 55-75 years in good health and CMV-seronegative. The V and J genes are TRBV5-4 and TRBJ1-2; TRBD1 matches 7 bases. CDR3 nucleotides: TGTGCCAGCAGCCCAACCGACAGGGCTGGGGGCTACACCTTC. It codes for CASSPTDRAGGYTF.